This T cell receptor beta chain was recorded in a study of blood T cell repertoires in COVID-19. The overall study: COVID-19 samples collected from the United States, Italy and Spain covered acute and convalescent phases.

The repertoire was sequenced with immunoSEQ multiplex PCR; TCRdb's copy has only in-frame clones and lacks some. The data hold 75,000 to 90,000 clones, with around four fifths observed a single time. This clone was found once. CDR3 size: 17 residues. V lost 4 bases, J lost 4 bases, and 11 bases stayed unmatched. Germline V CDR1 and CDR2: MNHEY, SMNVEV (reference sequence). The specimen was peripheral blood. The V and J genes are TRBV27 and TRBJ1-4; 8 bases map to TRBD1. The clonotype comes from a human donor in a cohort sampled during active COVID-19. CDR3 sequence (DNA): TGTGCCAGCAGTTCCTCCCCTAACAGGGGGAGTAATGAAAAACTGTTTTTT. Its protein product is CASSSSPNRGSNEKLFF.